This paragraph reports one T cell receptor (beta chain). TCRdb independently ran MiXCR on the RT-PCR reads; one entry per CDR3 protein. The repertoire holds about 780,000 distinct CDR3 sequences, about a fifth seen once, with 11% in the top ten. Germline loops: CDR1 MNHEY, CDR2 SMNVEV (reference sequence). The CDR3 loop spans 13 amino acids. Trimming removed 3 bases from V and 5 bases from J, with 9 bases in between. This sample was included in a study of response to subunit inactivated influenza vaccine. Sequenced here: PBMCs from blood, sampled approximately 5 days after vaccination. The sequence came from a man aged 50-59 years who received an inactivated influenza vaccine. The chain joins TRBV27 to TRBJ2-3, with a weak D call TRBD2 (5 bases). In DNA, the CDR3 is TGTGCCAGCAGTTTCCTGGGGAGAGATACGCAGTATTTT. This encodes CASSFLGRDTQYF.